This T cell receptor (beta chain) stems from a study of CD8+ T cells in alopecia areata. Looked up from germline, CDR1 is MNHEY and CDR2 is SVGAGI. CDR3 length: 11 amino acids. V lost 4 bases and J lost 7, with 5 bases in between. Isolated RNA was reverse transcribed into cDNA used as the sequencing template. Using immunoSEQ multiplex PCR, the repertoire was profiled, and TCRdb retains in-frame clones only, with some absent. Altogether 80,000 to 100,000 clones are present, about 40% being singletons, with the ten largest covering approximately 1.5%. Sequencing was done on a sample of CD4+ T cells sorted from blood. This chain connects TRBV6-5 to TRBJ2-1; D unclear. The source of this sequence is a human donor with alopecia areata. The CDR3 DNA is TGTGCCAGCAGTTTGAGGAATGAGCAGTTCTTC. It translates to CASSLRNEQFF.